One and the same sample provided the 10 T cell receptor beta chains below, sequenced in a study of blood T cell repertoires in COVID-19. Sequencing was performed with immunoSEQ multiplex PCR; in TCRdb, only in-frame clones are kept and a portion is missing. The top ten clones hold approximately 6.1% of a sample with about 140,000 clones, about 84% of them seen once. Material for sequencing was peripheral blood. Receptors were obtained from a human donor in a cohort sampled during active COVID-19.

This clone was picked up a small number of times. The chain joins TRBV3-1 (or the pseudogene TRBV3-2) to TRBJ2-5, with TRBD1 as a possible D gene (5 bases). Deletions cut 1 base from V and 4 bases from J, with 13 bases between. The CDR3 is made up of 15 amino acids. CDR1 is LGHDT and CDR2 is YNNKEL in the germline V gene (reference sequence). The CDR3 here is CASSQVGWGGETQYF. The CDR3 nucleotides read TGTGCCAGCAGCCAAGTGGGGTGGGGCGGAGAGACCCAGTACTTC.

The CDR3 coding sequence is TGTGCCAGCAGGGATGCTAGAGGGAATTCACCCCTCCACTTT. The encoded protein is CASRDARGNSPLHF. The chain uses TRBV27 and TRBJ1-6; D not certain. V dropped 6 bases and J dropped 7 bases, with 13 bases sitting between them. Germline CDR1 and CDR2: MNHEY and SMNVEV (reference sequence). CDR3 length: 14 residues.

The J gene is TRBJ1-4, the V gene TRBV4-3; 8 bases map to TRBD1. There are 15 residues in the CDR3. V shed 1 base and J 3 bases; nucleotides not matched to a gene: 1. In germline, CDR1 is LGHNA, CDR2 YSLEER. The CDR3 nucleotides read TGCGCCAGCAGCCAAGCGACAGGGGCTAATGAAAAACTGTTTTTT. Its protein is CASSQATGANEKLFF.

DNA of the CDR3: TGTGCCAGCACCCACACGGCGGGGTTCTCCTACAATGAGCAGTTCTTC. Its translation is CASTHTAGFSYNEQFF. The genes are TRBV7-8 and TRBJ2-1; TRBD2 might be the D (6 bases). Trimming took off 7 bases at V and 0 bases at J, with 16 bases between the two ends. Germline V CDR1 and CDR2: SGHVS, FQNEAQ. This CDR3 spans 16 amino acids.

The CDR3 region has the DNA TGTGCCAGCAGCCAGGTAACAGGGACCGGGGAGCTGTTTTTT. This codes for CASSQVTGTGELFF. The chain has TRBV4-2 and TRBJ2-2, with a tentative D call TRBD1 (6 bases). V was trimmed by 3 bases and J by 5 bases, leaving 10 bases between them. CDR3 length: 14 amino acids. Germline CDR1 LGHNA, CDR2 YNFKEQ.

The rearrangement links TRBV3-1 (or the pseudogene TRBV3-2) to TRBJ2-7; 7 bases agree with TRBD1. The junction had 3 bases not matched to a gene; V was cut back by 1 base and J by 3 bases. In germline, CDR1 is LGHDT, CDR2 YNNKEL (reference sequence). The CDR3 covers 14 residues. CDR3 in amino acids: CASSQGTGYYEQYF. The CDR3 region has the DNA TGTGCCAGCAGCCAAGGGACAGGATACTACGAGCAGTACTTC.

This clone was seen a handful of times. V gene TRBV5-1 combines with J gene TRBJ2-3; no definite D call. Trimming removed 0 bases from V and 1 base from J, with 12 bases in between. CDR3 length: 16 amino acids. The germline V gene has CDR1 SGHRS and CDR2 YFSETQ. CDR3 residues: CASSLATQVGTDTQYF. As DNA, the CDR3 is TGCGCCAGCAGCTTGGCCACTCAGGTGGGCACAGATACGCAGTATTTT.

Here the CDR3 reads CASRDRGGYEQYF. The CDR3 coding sequence is TGTGCCAGCCGGGACAGGGGAGGCTACGAGCAGTACTTC. V is TRBV12-3 or TRBV12-4 and J is TRBJ2-7, with 10 bases that match TRBD1. V lost 8 bases to trimming and J lost 3 bases; unmatched junction nucleotides: 4. This CDR3 region has 13 residues.

The chain joins TRBV6-1 to TRBJ1-2, with TRBD1 matching over 9 bases. Germline V CDR1 and CDR2: MNHNS, SASEGT. There are 14 residues in the CDR3. V lost 0 bases and J lost 11; bases outside the gene matches: 7. The CDR3 loop is CASSEAWTGDRYTF. The CDR3 DNA follows: TGTGCCAGCAGTGAAGCATGGACAGGGGATAGGTACACCTTC.

This clone was seen more than once but under ten times. The chain has TRBV4-1 and TRBJ1-1; D call uncertain. The CDR3 has 14 residues. V was shortened by 2 bases and J by 8 bases, with 15 bases between the two germline ends. Germline V gene sequence: CDR1 MGHRA, CDR2 YSYEKL. This CDR3 is CASSQSTPQREAFF. CDR3 bases: TGCGCCAGCAGCCAATCTACACCTCAGAGGGAAGCTTTCTTT.